This TCR beta chain was recovered during a study of long-term antiretroviral therapy in people with HIV (dated by TCRdb to 2022 to 2024). Context from the whole study: The earliest samples were collected roughly a decade before the 2015 WHO recommendation for immediate ART, at a time when ART was usually postponed until CD4 counts fell. Whether ART initiation and durable HIV suppression were associated with changes in peripheral blood TRB repertoire composition and diversity was tested in a retrospective serial study. The cohort contributed about 200 cryopreserved PBMC samples from under 35 adults with confirmed HIV infection, collected serially over a mean of around six years (range 1-12). Among the roughly 30 participants with HIV, roughly eleven were female. Test extractions of a monoclonal T-cell line alongside approximately 36 polyclonal samples showed no cross-contamination during QIAcube processing.

Clipping removes 4 bases from V and 6 bases from J, with 9 as the unmatched junction base count. Including cysteine and phenylalanine, the CDR3 has 15 amino acids. CDR3 DNA only is kept here, 45 bases in frame from base 1. According to the germline V gene, CDR1 reads SNHLY and CDR2 reads FYNNEI. What the research found in general, with its limitations: Because pre-ART samples had limited cell numbers, unsorted PBMC were profiled rather than sorted CD4+ and CD8+ T cells. Samples dated from the mid-2000s to the late 2010s, and the ART regimens used may be less effective than current ones. Expanded TRB clones identified before ART initiation dominated the repertoire across all time points, though the dominance fluctuated and decreased in many PLHIV after ART. No data were available on ART adherence, viral resistance or therapy changes, limiting inferences about post-ART repertoire changes. Because PBMC availability was limited, only the TCR beta chain was sequenced, with no alpha chain pairing. HIV repertoires had narrower CDR3 length ranges than controls, and the network structure suggested an antigen-experienced repertoire that shifted only slightly toward naive after ART. Starting ART was linked to a significant rise in TRB diversity, yet even with long-term ART the diversity remained significantly lower than in transplant donor controls.

The immunoSEQ hsTCRB v3.0 assay was used at survey level resolution to sequence the TRB variable region. TRB sequencing targeted a depth of roughly 40,000-55,000 T-cell genomes per sample. An Illumina MiSeq with a v3 150-cycle kit was used to sequence the pooled TRB libraries. The published analysis was carried out like this. Repertoire analysis ran in R within a reproducible Nextflow workflow covering QC, data transformation and analysis. LymphoSeq2, an R package for exploring AIRR-Seq data, was used to implement custom analyses. A few samples that yielded fewer than 5000 total TRB sequences were excluded, so that around 190 HIV repertoires were analyzed. Among the approximately 190 retained HIV repertoires, approximately 61 were collected before ART initiation and roughly 130 after ART initiation. Each repertoire was downsampled to 5000 TRB nucleotide sequences, and summary statistics were averaged across 100 downsampling iterations. TRB sequences were retained for analysis only if CDR3 regions of at least seven amino acids were present. A Shannon entropy-derived clonality score and the Gini coefficient were used to measure diversity. In repertoire networks, the top 5000 CDR3 amino acid sequences were linked whenever an edit distance of one separated two sequences. Antigen specificity groups and MHC restriction were predicted for TRB CDR3 amino acid sequences with GLIPH2. To flag known CMV, EBV, HIV or tissue antigen associations, CDR3 amino acid sequences were matched against VDJdb and McPAS-TCR. Pre-ART, post-ART and control groups were compared with Wilcoxon signed-rank tests and Holm-Bonferroni correction. TCRdb took over this immuneACCESS table, retaining in-frame rearrangements with V and J assigned. Such tables are incomplete; in checked studies, under half of the missing clones stem from an unresolved V gene, and the remainder is unexplained. That table is the source of V, J and clone size, and D and trimming were worked out from the DNA. This sample has 20,000 to 25,000 clones in its table, and roughly 80% of those were observed once. Of the sample, more than 15% is held by the ten largest clones.

As regards this clone: Its recognized antigen is unknown. Per-base quality was not reported, and no clone a single base away is much larger than it.

Inclusion was restricted to participants for whom at least one PBMC sample before ART initiation and at least two post-ART samples were available. All participants with HIV were treated in the United States of America. Before DNA extraction, cryopreserved samples containing about 0.95-10 million PBMC were thawed and washed. At the time of the earliest PBMC sample, participants with HIV were aged between about 23 and 55 years. Per participant, PBMC samples came from 1-4 timepoints prior to ART initiation and 2-8 timepoints following ART initiation, for a median of 7 samples. Serial HIV viral load, CD4+ T-cell count, ART history and demographic data were obtained for every participant. A Qiagen kit on a QIAcube was used to extract genomic DNA from unsorted PBMC, with samples processed in batches of 12.

The sequence derives from a man in his forties with HIV. The chain couples TRBV2 to TRBJ1-5; TRBD1 fits 7 bases in the junction. Material: unsorted PBMCs, obtained 0.5 years before starting antiretroviral therapy. The CDR3 protein is CASSGRGTAGQPQHF. The sequenced DNA is TGTGCCAGCAGTGGAAGAGGGACAGCCGGTCAGCCCCAGCATTTT.